The TCR beta chain under discussion was sequenced for a study of T-cell memory formation after mild COVID-19 (dated by TCRdb to 2020 to 2022). Broadly, across the study: TCR sequence clusters from the two donors were largely donor specific. In a couple of donors, T-cell clones that expanded and contracted after mild COVID-19 were tracked by sequencing TCRalpha and TCRbeta repertoires over time. The cohort comprised two young, previously healthy adult volunteers, one female and one male.

This clonotype was seen more than once but under ten times. It has no known antigen specificity. Base qualities were left out, and no much larger clone turns up one base away. Here is what the overall study found, with its caveats: Contracting CD4+ clones were located mainly in the CM and EM memory subsets, whereas CD8+ clones were found to be enriched in EMRA. Some responding clones were detected in pre-infection memory, suggesting pre-existing cross-reactive memory T cells joined the SARS-CoV-2 response. Only two mild cases were covered by the study, and larger cohorts that include severe cases with pre-infection samples were considered necessary. Clones contracting from day 15 to 85 had balanced CD4/CD8 phenotypes, while a second wave expanding from day 15 to 37 was biased towards CD4+. Whether the second-wave clones peaking on day 37 were SARS-CoV-2 specific was not confirmed.

Sequenced using an Illumina NovaSeq 6000. TCRalpha and TCRbeta cDNA libraries were constructed by 5'RACE with constant-segment primers, with sample barcodes and unique molecular identifiers being introduced. RNA was extracted from every sample with Trizol reagent. The libraries were amplified in two PCR steps, and the second step added a second sample barcode and Illumina TruSeq adapters. The libraries were sequenced on an Illumina NovaSeq using 2 x 150 bp paired-end reads. From the authors' description of their analysis: Reads were demultiplexed and collapsed into UMI-guided consensus sequences with migec v1.2.7. Using mixcr v2.1.11, the UMI consensuses were aligned to TRA and TRB V and J templates and assembled into clonotypes. A clonotype was counted as expanded or contracted only when both edgeR and NoisET called the clonotype significant, with the noise models trained on biological replicates. For edgeR calls, the thresholds were a false discovery rate-adjusted p below 0.01 and a log2 fold-change of 1. PCA with hierarchical clustering of max-normalized trajectories of the 1000 most abundant clonotypes was used as exploratory dynamics analysis. Separately sequenced CD4+ and CD8+ repertoires were used to assign the CD4 or CD8 phenotype of responding clones. TCRdb itself trimmed the public reads at Q25 with fastp, ran MiXCR and retained productive beta chains. Every CDR3 protein is listed once, alongside the most common genes and DNA of its rows. None of the V and J calls come from the authors' own analysis; TCRdb made them. Counted in this sample were about 340,000 distinct CDR3 sequences; 13% of them appeared once. The ten largest account for 20% to 25% of the sample.

From V the trimming removes 5 bases and from J it removes 15 bases, while the gene matches leave 22 bases of the junction unaccounted for. From the cysteine through the phenylalanine, the CDR3 covers 16 amino acids. Of the read, only the CDR3 DNA is kept; its 48 bases are in frame from base 1. CDR1 and CDR2 are read off the germline V gene (reference sequence) as SGHNT and YYREEE. Ficoll-Paque density gradient centrifugation was used to isolate PBMCs. The clonotype was recovered from a man aged 18 to 30 who had mild COVID-19 (a few samples of this study predate the infection). The sample titles of this study are shuffled in the database, so cell type and time point are left out; the donor was told from shared clones. This receptor chain uses TRBV5-4 and TRBJ2-1; 8 of the junction bases match TRBD1. Input material: PBMCs or a T cell subset sorted from them (not recorded which). The nucleotides read TGTGCCAGCAGAAAGACAGGGGATAATATACGGGGTAGTGGGTTCTTC. Its product reads: CASRKTGDNIRGSGFF.